Included here is one T cell receptor beta chain sequence, with context. The antigen is not known. The sample comes from a study of blood T cells in healthy people across ages. Study details: About one barcoded beta molecule per two T cells came from capture by template switching.

Study results and limitations: In the absence of known donor CMV status, changes in expanded clonotypes were possibly confounded. There were more naive CD4+ cells and higher diversity in long-lived donors than in aged donors.

Combining a sample-barcoded 5' primer with a J-beta primer mix, a second PCR ran for 7 to 11 cycles. Each single sample gave us at least 3 million CDR3-containing paired-end reads. TCRdb passed the 5' RACE reads through MiXCR, listing each CDR3 protein once. Here the sample spans under 1,000,000 distinct CDR3 sequences, around 50% being singletons. The sequencing input was blood. The sequence was collected from a man of 80 years or more in good health.

The CDR3 coding sequence is TGTGCCATCAGGGGAGCAGGGGCCTACGAGCAGTACTTC. This gives the protein CAIRGAGAYEQYF. The rearrangement uses TRBV10-3 and TRBJ2-7; TRBD1 is a possible D gene (6 bases). The CDR3 sequence is 13 residues long. V gave up 6 bases and J gave up 2 bases, with 11 bases separating them. Germline-derived CDR1 and CDR2 are ENHRY and SYGVKD.